Listed below are T cell receptor beta chains from one sample, sequenced in a study of T cell clonotyping in hematopoietic cell transplantation. Data came from immunoSEQ multiplex PCR; TCRdb stores just in-frame clones and leaves some out. The sample lists about 76,000 clones, roughly 95% seen once, with under 2% in the top ten. The starting material was peripheral blood mononuclear cells, obtained before stem cell transplant. The source of these receptors is a woman aged 45 to 65 with acute myeloid leukemia. Some clones in this sample may be carry-over from other donors' samples. The CDR3 runs from the conserved cysteine through the conserved F or W. Each record gives: clone size, J gene, D gene, V gene, CDR3 DNA, CDR3 protein. The D gene is left open where the match is weak. Part of the rows lack a size; the others show once, few, many or a class for expanded clones.

>.|TRBJ1-4|TRBD1|TRBV5-6
TGTGCCAGCAACTTACTGGGACAGGGTACCCGAAATGAAAAACTGTTTTTT
CASNLLGQGTRNEKLFF
>once|TRBJ2-5|.|TRBV5-1
TGCGCCAGCAGCTCGGGACCCGAAGAGACCCAGTACTTC
CASSSGPEETQYF
>.|TRBJ1-2|.|TRBV9
TGTGCCAGCAGCGCCCCAAACGGCTACACCTTC
CASSAPNGYTF
>.|TRBJ2-7|.|TRBV2
TGTGCCAGCAGGGCGCCGCAAAGCTCCTACGAGCAGTACTTC
CASRAPQSSYEQYF
>.|TRBJ2-5|.|TRBV19
TGTGCCAGTAGTAAAACAGGGATCCAAGAGACCCAGTACTTC
CASSKTGIQETQYF
>.|TRBJ1-2|.|TRBV27
TGTGCCAGCAGTTTAACGGGGTTAGGCGGTGGCTACACCTTC
CASSLTGLGGGYTF
>.|TRBJ2-7|.|TRBV30
TGTGCCTGGAGGGGGTTGGGCGGGCAATACGAGCAGTACTTC
CAWRGLGGQYEQYF
>.|TRBJ2-5|TRBD2|TRBV2
TGTGCCAGCAGTGAAGAGATACGGGAGGAGGAGACCCAGTACTTC
CASSEEIREEETQYF
>.|TRBJ2-3|.|TRBV1
TGCACCAGCAGCCAAAGACTAGCGGGCTACACAGATACGCAGTATTTT
CTSSQRLAGYTDTQYF
>.|TRBJ1-2|.|TRBV28
TGTGCCAGCAGTCCCAACGGGGCCGATGGCTACACCTTC
CASSPNGADGYTF
>.|TRBJ2-7|.|TRBV2
TGTGCCAGCACGGGGGAGTACGAGCAGTACTTC
CASTGEYEQYF
>once|TRBJ2-7|.|TRBV5-1
TGCGCCAGCAGCTTGGCCGAGCAGTACTTC
CASSLAEQYF
>.|TRBJ1-1|.|TRBV30
TGTGCCTCGATATTCTACAGGATTATGAACACTGAAGCTTTCTTT
CASIFYRIMNTEAFF
>once|TRBJ1-2|TRBD1|TRBV29-1
TGCAGCATACAGGGGGCGGACTATGGCTACACCTTC
CSIQGADYGYTF
>few|TRBJ1-5|TRBD1|TRBV27
TGTGCCAGCAGTTTAATCGGGACAGGGGCTTCTCAGCCCCAGCATTTT
CASSLIGTGASQPQHF
>.|TRBJ1-2|TRBD1|TRBV19
TGTGCCAGTAGTGCCCGGGACAGGGGGCAAGGCTACACCTTC
CASSARDRGQGYTF
>.|TRBJ2-2|TRBD2|TRBV5-4
TGTGCCAGCAGCTTGCGCGGGGGGACTACCGGGGAGCTGTTTTTT
CASSLRGGTTGELFF
>.|TRBJ1-3|.|TRBV30
TGTGCCTGGAGTGTACGGATCTCTGGAAACACCATATATTTT
CAWSVRISGNTIYF
>few|TRBJ1-5|.|TRBV2
TGTGCCAGCAGTGATTTTTGGGGGAGCAATCAGCCCCAGCATTTT
CASSDFWGSNQPQHF
>.|TRBJ2-7|.|TRBV6-5
TGTGCCAGCAGTTACTCTGGCAGGGGTTCCCACGAGCAGTACTTC
CASSYSGRGSHEQYF
>.|TRBJ1-4|TRBD1|TRBV30
TGTGCCTGGAATCGACAGGGGAGCGAAAAACTGTTTTTT
CAWNRQGSEKLFF
>.|TRBJ2-5|.|TRBV14
TGTGCCAGCAGAGGAGACGGCCAGGAGACCCAGTACTTC
CASRGDGQETQYF
>.|TRBJ1-1|.|TRBV5-1
TGCGCCAGCAGACCCGTTCAAGTGAACACTGAAGCTTTCTTT
CASRPVQVNTEAFF
>.|TRBJ1-2|TRBD1|TRBV5-1
TGCGCCAGCAGCCACGTACCCGGACAGGGGGCGATGGATGGCTACACCTTC
CASSHVPGQGAMDGYTF
>once|TRBJ2-1|TRBD2|TRBV27
TGTGCCAGCAGCTCCGGGACTAGCGGCTACAATGAGCAGTTCTTC
CASSSGTSGYNEQFF
>.|TRBJ1-2|.|TRBV30
TGTGCCTGGAGTGTAGCGGGTGACTATGGCTACACCTTC
CAWSVAGDYGYTF
>.|TRBJ2-7|TRBD1|TRBV4-2
TGTGCCAGCAGCCAAGAGAGACAGGGAAAGTCCTACGAGCAGTACTTC
CASSQERQGKSYEQYF
>.|TRBJ2-2|.|TRBV5-1
TGCGCCAGCAGCTTGGGACAAGGGTACACCGGGGAGCTGTTTTTT
CASSLGQGYTGELFF
>.|TRBJ2-1|TRBD2|TRBV5-8
TGTGCCAGCAGCTCCTGGGCGGGAGGAACTTCCTACAATGAGCAGTTCTTC
CASSSWAGGTSYNEQFF
>.|TRBJ2-7|.|TRBV13
TGTGCCAGCAGCTTAGGCGCCTACGAGCAGTACTTC
CASSLGAYEQYF
>.|TRBJ2-1|.|TRBV30
TGTGCCTGGAGTGTGCAGCTTACGGACAATGAGCAGTTCTTC
CAWSVQLTDNEQFF
>.|TRBJ2-2|.|TRBV5-1
TGCGCCAGCAGTCATACACAGGGAATGCCCGGGGAGCTGTTTTTT
CASSHTQGMPGELFF
>.|TRBJ2-7|TRBD2|TRBV27
TGTGCCAGCAGTTTATCGTTCGGGACTAGCGGCGAGCAGTACTTC
CASSLSFGTSGEQYF
>.|TRBJ2-7|TRBD1|TRBV6-1
TGTGCCAGCATCCGACAGGGTAAGAGAGACGAGCAGTACTTC
CASIRQGKRDEQYF
>.|TRBJ2-7|.|TRBV28
TGTGCCAGCAGTTTGTGGGGGGCCTACGAGCAGTACTTC
CASSLWGAYEQYF
>.|TRBJ2-1|TRBD2|TRBV29-1
TGCAGCGTTGAAGGTCTGCCTAGCGGGGGGCAATACAATGAGCAGTTCTTC
CSVEGLPSGGQYNEQFF
>.|TRBJ2-2|TRBD2|TRBV7-2
TGTGCCAGCAGCTTATTAGCGGGGGGGCAAGGCGGGGAGCTGTTTTTT
CASSLLAGGQGGELFF
>.|TRBJ2-2|.|TRBV25-1
TGTGCCAGCAGTGATCTGGGGCATACGAACACCGGGGAGCTGTTTTTT
CASSDLGHTNTGELFF
>.|TRBJ1-1|.|TRBV28
TGTGCCAGCAGTTTACGCCCCTTGAACACTGAAGCTTTCTTT
CASSLRPLNTEAFF